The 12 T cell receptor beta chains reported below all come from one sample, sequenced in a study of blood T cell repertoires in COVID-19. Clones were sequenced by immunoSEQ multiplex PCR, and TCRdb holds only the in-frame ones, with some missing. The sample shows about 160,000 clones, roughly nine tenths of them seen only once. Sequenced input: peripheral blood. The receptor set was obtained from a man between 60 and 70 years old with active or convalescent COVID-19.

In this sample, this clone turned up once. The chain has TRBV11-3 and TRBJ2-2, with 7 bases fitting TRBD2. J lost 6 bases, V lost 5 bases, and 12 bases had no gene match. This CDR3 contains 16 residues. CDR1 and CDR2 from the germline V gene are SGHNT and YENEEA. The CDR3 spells CASSPLRGVEAGELFF. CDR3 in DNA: TGTGCCAGCAGCCCCCTACGGGGGGTAGAGGCCGGGGAGCTGTTTTTT.

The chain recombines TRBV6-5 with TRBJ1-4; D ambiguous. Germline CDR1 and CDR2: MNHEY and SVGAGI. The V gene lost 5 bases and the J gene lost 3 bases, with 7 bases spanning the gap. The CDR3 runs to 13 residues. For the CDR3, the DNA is TGTGCCAGCAGTCTAACAGCTAATGAAAAACTGTTTTTT. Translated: CASSLTANEKLFF.

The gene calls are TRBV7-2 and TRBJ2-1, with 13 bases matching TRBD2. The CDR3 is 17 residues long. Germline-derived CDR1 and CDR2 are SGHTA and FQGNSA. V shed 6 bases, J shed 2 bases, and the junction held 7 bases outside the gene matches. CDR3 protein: CASRRGTSGVTYNEQFF. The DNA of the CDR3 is TGTGCCAGCAGGCGGGGGACTAGCGGGGTGACCTACAATGAGCAGTTCTTC.

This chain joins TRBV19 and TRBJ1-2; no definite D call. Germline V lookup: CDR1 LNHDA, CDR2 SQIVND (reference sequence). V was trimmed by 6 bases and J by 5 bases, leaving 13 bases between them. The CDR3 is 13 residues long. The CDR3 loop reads CASRYSRIYGYTF. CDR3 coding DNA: TGTGCCAGTAGGTACAGTAGAATTTATGGCTACACCTTC.

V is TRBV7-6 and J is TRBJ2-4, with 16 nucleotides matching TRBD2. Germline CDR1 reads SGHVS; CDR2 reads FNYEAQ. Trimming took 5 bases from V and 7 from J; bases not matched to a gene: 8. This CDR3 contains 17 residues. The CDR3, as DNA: TGTGCCAGCAGCAAGACAGGGGGACTAGCGGGAGGGAACATTCAGTACTTC. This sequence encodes CASSKTGGLAGGNIQYF. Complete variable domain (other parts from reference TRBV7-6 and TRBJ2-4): GAGVSQSPRYKVTKRGQDVALRCDPISGHVSLYWYRQALGQGPEFLTYFNYEAQQDKSGLPNDRFSAERPEGSISTLTIQRTEQRDSAMYRCASSKTGGLAGGNIQYFGAGTRLSVL.

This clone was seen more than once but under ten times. The CDR3 sequence: CASSPGTGGRNQPQHF. CDR3 nucleotides: TGTGCCAGCTCACCGGGAACAGGGGGAAGGAACCAGCCCCAGCATTTT. The gene calls are TRBV18 and TRBJ1-5, with 8 nucleotides matching TRBD1. The junction had 11 bases not matched to a gene; V was cut back by 3 bases and J by 7 bases. This CDR3 has 16 residues. Per germline, CDR1 KGHSH and CDR2 LQKENI.

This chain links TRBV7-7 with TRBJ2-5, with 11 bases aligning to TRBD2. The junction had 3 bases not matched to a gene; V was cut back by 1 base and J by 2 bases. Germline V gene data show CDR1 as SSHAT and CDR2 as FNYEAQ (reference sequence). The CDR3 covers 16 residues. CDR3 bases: TGTGCCAGCAGCTTAGGACTAGCGGGGCCGCAAGAGACCCAGTACTTC. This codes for CASSLGLAGPQETQYF.

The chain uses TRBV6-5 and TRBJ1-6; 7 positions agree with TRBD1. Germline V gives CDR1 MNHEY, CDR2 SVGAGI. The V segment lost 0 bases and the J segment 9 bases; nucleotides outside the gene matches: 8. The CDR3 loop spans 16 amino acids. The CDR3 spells CASSYSRRAGGSPLHF. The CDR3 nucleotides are TGTGCCAGCAGTTACTCACGACGGGCAGGGGGTTCACCCCTCCACTTT.

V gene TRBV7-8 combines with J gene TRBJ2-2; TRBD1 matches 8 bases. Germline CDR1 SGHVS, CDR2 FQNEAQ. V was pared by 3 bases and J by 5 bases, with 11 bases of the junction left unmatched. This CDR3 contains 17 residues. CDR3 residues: CASSFGWQGAFTGELFF. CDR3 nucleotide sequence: TGTGCCAGCAGCTTCGGGTGGCAGGGGGCATTTACCGGGGAGCTGTTTTTT.

CDR3 amino acids: CASSGGGRDPRNEQFF. The CDR3 coding sequence is TGCGCCAGCAGTGGTGGCGGGAGGGACCCACGCAATGAGCAGTTCTTC. The chain combines TRBV10-1 with TRBJ2-1, with 9 bases fitting TRBD2. The CDR3 loop spans 16 amino acids. With 4 bases clipped from V and 6 bases from J, the junction kept 10 bases outside the gene matches. Germline values: CDR1 WNHNN, CDR2 SYGVQD (reference sequence).

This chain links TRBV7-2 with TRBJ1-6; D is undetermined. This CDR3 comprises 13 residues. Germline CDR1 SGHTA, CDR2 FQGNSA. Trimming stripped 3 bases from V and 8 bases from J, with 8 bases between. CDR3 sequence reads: CASSLMLDSPLHF. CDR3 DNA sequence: TGTGCCAGCAGCTTGATGTTAGATTCACCCCTCCACTTT.

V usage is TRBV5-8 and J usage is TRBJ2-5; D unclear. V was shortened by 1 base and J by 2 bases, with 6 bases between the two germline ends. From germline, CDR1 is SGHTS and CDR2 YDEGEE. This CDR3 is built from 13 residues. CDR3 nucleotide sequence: TGTGCCAGCAGCTTGCTCCTTCAAGAGACCCAGTACTTC. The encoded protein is CASSLLLQETQYF. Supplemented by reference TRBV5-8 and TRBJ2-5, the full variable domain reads EAGVTQSPTHLIKTRGQQATLRCSPISGHTSVYWYQQALGLGLQFLLWYDEGEERNRGNFPPRFSGRQFPNYSSELNVNALELEDSALYLCASSLLLQETQYFGPGTRLLVL.